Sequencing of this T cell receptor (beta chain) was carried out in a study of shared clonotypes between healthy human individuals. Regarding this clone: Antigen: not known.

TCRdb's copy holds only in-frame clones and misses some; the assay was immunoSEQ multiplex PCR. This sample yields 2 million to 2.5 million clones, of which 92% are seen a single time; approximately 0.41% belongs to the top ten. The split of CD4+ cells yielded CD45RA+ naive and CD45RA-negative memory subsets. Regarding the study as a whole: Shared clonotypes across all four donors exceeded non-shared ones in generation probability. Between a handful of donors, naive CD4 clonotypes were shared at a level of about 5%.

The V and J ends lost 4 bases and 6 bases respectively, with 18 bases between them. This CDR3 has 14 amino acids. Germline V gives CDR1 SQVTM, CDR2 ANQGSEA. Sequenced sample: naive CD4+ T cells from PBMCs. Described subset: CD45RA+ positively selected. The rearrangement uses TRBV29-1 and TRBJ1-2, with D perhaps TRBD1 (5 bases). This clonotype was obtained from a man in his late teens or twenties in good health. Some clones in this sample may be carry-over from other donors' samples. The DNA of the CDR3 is TGCAGCGTTGCTCGGACAATAGAGGATAATGGCTACACCTTC. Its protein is CSVARTIEDNGYTF.